These T cell receptor beta chains were read from a single sample in a study of T-cell memory formation after mild COVID-19. TCRdb independently ran MiXCR on the 5' RACE reads; one entry per CDR3 protein. This sample has approximately 500,000 distinct CDR3 sequences, with roughly 25% found just once. The sample was PBMCs or a T cell subset sorted from them (not recorded which). These TCRs come from an adult woman who had mild COVID-19 (a few samples of this study predate the infection). Cell type and time point are not known. Both conserved end residues are part of each CDR3. The order of the fields is D gene, J gene, clone size, V gene, CDR3 protein, CDR3 DNA. The D gene is left open where the match is weak. Some rows have no size entry. The others give once, few or many, or a class for an expanded clone.

TRBD2	TRBJ2-2	.	TRBV6-5	CASTGTSGPTGELFF	TGTGCCAGCACTGGGACTAGCGGACCCACCGGGGAGCTGTTTTTT
.	TRBJ1-3	few	TRBV18	CASSPPVGRNTIYF	TGTGCCAGCTCACCACCGGTTGGAAGAAACACCATATATTTT
.	TRBJ2-1	few	TRBV15	CATSIEREQFF	TGTGCCACCAGCATCGAAAGGGAGCAGTTCTTC
.	TRBJ2-1	.	TRBV9	CASSVGQPPAYNEQFF	TGTGCCAGCAGCGTAGGACAGCCCCCAGCATACAATGAGCAGTTCTTC
.	TRBJ2-7	.	TRBV7-2	CASSNRQASYEQYF	TGTGCCAGCAGCAACCGACAGGCGAGCTACGAGCAGTACTTC
.	TRBJ1-1	few	TRBV12-3/TRBV12-4	CASSLPAHGVTEAFF	TGTGCCAGCAGTTTACCGGCCCATGGCGTGACTGAAGCTTTCTTT
TRBD1	TRBJ1-5	.	TRBV5-8	CASSIGTASNQPQHF	TGTGCCAGCAGCATAGGGACAGCCAGCAATCAGCCCCAGCATTTT
.	TRBJ1-1	.	TRBV7-9	CASSLDGVAVGAEAFF	TGTGCCAGCAGCTTAGACGGGGTCGCGGTAGGAGCTGAAGCTTTCTTT
.	TRBJ1-5	few	TRBV6-1	CASTRTVAANQPQHF	TGTGCCAGCACCAGGACCGTAGCCGCAAATCAGCCCCAGCATTTT
TRBD1	TRBJ2-1	few	TRBV4-3	CASSQEGYGTGLHEQFF	TGCGCCAGCAGCCAAGAAGGGTACGGGACAGGGCTGCATGAGCAGTTCTTC
.	TRBJ2-7	.	TRBV7-6	CASTIGPQGYEQYF	TGTGCCAGCACAATAGGACCCCAGGGCTACGAGCAGTACTTC
.	TRBJ2-7	.	TRBV5-5	CASTRRQDSYEQYF	TGTGCCAGCACCCGCCGACAGGACTCCTACGAGCAGTACTTC
TRBD2	TRBJ2-1	many	TRBV6-4	CASSDSGGTNEQFF	TGTGCCAGCAGTGACAGCGGGGGGACCAATGAGCAGTTCTTC
.	TRBJ2-5	.	TRBV12-3/TRBV12-4	CASRFGGGQETQYF	TGTGCCAGCAGATTCGGTGGAGGACAAGAGACCCAGTACTTC
TRBD1	TRBJ2-7	few	TRBV27	CASSLGTGGPYEQYF	TGTGCCAGCAGTTTGGGGACAGGGGGACCCTACGAGCAGTACTTC
.	TRBJ1-1	once	TRBV7-3	CASSSPGGSGEAFF	TGTGCCAGCAGCTCCCCCGGAGGTAGTGGTGAAGCTTTCTTT
TRBD1	TRBJ1-1	.	TRBV5-1	CASSLAGQGSPEAFF	TGCGCCAGCAGCTTGGCGGGACAGGGGTCCCCCGAAGCTTTCTTT
.	TRBJ2-7	.	TRBV7-8	CASSEDIYYEQYF	TGTGCCAGCAGCGAAGACATCTACTACGAGCAGTACTTC
.	TRBJ2-1	.	TRBV5-1	CASSPDLSPGNEQFF	TGCGCCAGCAGCCCAGATCTATCCCCTGGCAATGAGCAGTTCTTC
TRBD2	TRBJ2-7	few	TRBV7-2	CASSLDSEGLAGYEQYF	TGTGCCAGCAGCTTAGATTCGGAAGGACTAGCGGGCTACGAGCAGTACTTC
.	TRBJ1-1	.	TRBV5-1	CASSLEGGPFTEAFF	TGCGCCAGCAGCTTGGAGGGGGGCCCGTTCACTGAAGCTTTCTTT
TRBD2	TRBJ2-2	.	TRBV29-1	CSVWTSGNTGELFF	TGCAGCGTTTGGACTAGCGGGAACACCGGGGAGCTGTTTTTT
TRBD1	TRBJ1-1	.	TRBV20-1	CSARTGTGALNTEAFF	TGCAGTGCTAGAACCGGGACAGGGGCCCTGAACACTGAAGCTTTCTTT
TRBD1	TRBJ2-5	.	TRBV7-8	CASSLGQGLLQETQYF	TGTGCCAGCAGCTTGGGACAGGGACTTCTCCAAGAGACCCAGTACTTC
.	TRBJ1-1	.	TRBV7-9	CASTRGGNTEAFF	TGTGCCAGCACCCGAGGGGGGAACACTGAAGCTTTCTTT
.	TRBJ2-3	few	TRBV20-1	CSAREGLFGTSTDTQYF	TGCAGTGCTAGAGAAGGCCTTTTCGGGACCAGCACAGATACGCAGTATTTT
TRBD1	TRBJ1-2	many	TRBV6-1	CASSEGQGGNYGYTF	TGTGCCAGCAGTGAAGGACAGGGGGGGAACTATGGCTACACCTTC
TRBD2	TRBJ2-3	.	TRBV6-5	CASSYELAGGVTDTQYF	TGTGCCAGCAGTTACGAGTTAGCGGGAGGGGTCACAGATACGCAGTATTTT
TRBD1	TRBJ1-3	many	TRBV20-1	CSARGGTGLSGNTIYF	TGCAGTGCTAGAGGAGGGACAGGGCTCTCTGGAAACACCATATATTTT
.	TRBJ1-5	few	TRBV20-1	CSAAGTPGRPQHF	TGCAGTGCTGCCGGGACACCGGGCCGGCCCCAGCATTTT
.	TRBJ1-1	.	TRBV29-1	CSVEDIPYAEAFF	TGCAGCGTTGAAGATATTCCGTACGCTGAAGCTTTCTTT
.	TRBJ1-3	.	TRBV5-1	CASSAGLYSGNTIYF	TGCGCCAGCAGCGCCGGACTGTACTCTGGAAACACCATATATTTT
.	TRBJ2-1	few	TRBV18	CASSPPLRDKAYNEQFF	TGTGCCAGCTCACCACCGTTGCGGGACAAGGCTTACAATGAGCAGTTCTTC
.	TRBJ2-7	.	TRBV20-1	CSPTQGDEQYF	TGCAGTCCAACACAGGGCGACGAGCAGTACTTC
.	TRBJ2-2	few	TRBV4-3	CASSPRGGIDTGELFF	TGCGCCAGCAGCCCCCGAGGGGGAATCGACACCGGGGAGCTGTTTTTT
.	TRBJ2-3	.	TRBV9	CASSPGLGTDTQYF	TGTGCCAGCAGCCCCGGACTGGGGACAGATACGCAGTATTTT
TRBD1	TRBJ2-3	few	TRBV20-1	CSASGTGTDTQYF	TGCAGTGCTAGTGGGACAGGGACAGATACGCAGTATTTT
.	TRBJ1-1	few	TRBV7-2	CANPILPGQEAFF	TGTGCCAACCCAATACTCCCCGGACAGGAAGCTTTCTTT
.	TRBJ2-1	few	TRBV12-3/TRBV12-4	CASSPGTLGSSYNEQFF	TGTGCCAGCAGTCCCGGGACTCTCGGGAGCTCCTACAATGAGCAGTTCTTC
.	TRBJ2-3	.	TRBV20-1	CSAFRGASTDTQYF	TGCAGTGCTTTTCGTGGAGCCTCCACAGATACGCAGTATTTT
.	TRBJ1-2	.	TRBV4-1	CASSQDSASHYGYTF	TGCGCCAGCAGCCAAGACTCCGCTAGCCATTATGGCTACACCTTC
.	TRBJ1-1	.	TRBV10-3	CAISQGMNTEAFF	TGTGCCATCAGTCAGGGCATGAACACTGAAGCTTTCTTT
.	TRBJ2-5	.	TRBV20-1	CSASSGTPGVETQYF	TGCAGTGCTAGCTCCGGGACCCCGGGCGTGGAGACCCAGTACTTC
TRBD2	TRBJ2-1	.	TRBV11-2	CASSLDALAGGPVEQFF	TGTGCCAGCAGCTTAGATGCCCTAGCGGGGGGGCCGGTGGAGCAGTTCTTC
TRBD2	TRBJ2-1	.	TRBV6-2/TRBV6-3	CASSYRWEGLQNEQFF	TGTGCCAGCAGTTACAGGTGGGAGGGCCTGCAGAATGAGCAGTTCTTC
.	TRBJ2-3	.	TRBV29-1	CSVVGGTSTDTQYF	TGCAGCGTCGTCGGGGGGACAAGCACAGATACGCAGTATTTT
TRBD1	TRBJ1-2	.	TRBV5-6	CASSTPGTGRNYGYTF	TGTGCCAGCAGTACTCCCGGGACAGGACGGAACTATGGCTACACCTTC
.	TRBJ2-3	many	TRBV6-4	CASSEGTSGTDTQYF	TGTGCCAGCAGTGAGGGAACATCGGGCACAGATACGCAGTATTTT
.	TRBJ1-1	few	TRBV12-3/TRBV12-4	CASSPVSWRPNTEAFF	TGTGCCAGCAGCCCCGTCTCATGGAGGCCGAACACTGAAGCTTTCTTT
.	TRBJ1-2	.	TRBV29-1	CSIRDPRGYGYTF	TGCAGCATTCGGGACCCCCGGGGCTATGGCTACACCTTC
.	TRBJ2-1	.	TRBV3-1	CASSPAPPHEQFF	TGTGCCAGCAGCCCAGCTCCTCCCCATGAGCAGTTCTTC
.	TRBJ2-1	.	TRBV27	CASSLPDLYSYNEQFF	TGTGCCAGCAGTTTACCGGACTTGTACTCCTACAATGAGCAGTTCTTC
.	TRBJ1-2	.	TRBV5-4	CASTTTGGFGYTF	TGTGCCAGCACCACCACCGGGGGCTTTGGCTACACCTTC
.	TRBJ2-5	few	TRBV12-3/TRBV12-4	CASSTRRGAETQYF	TGTGCCAGCAGCACAAGGAGGGGTGCAGAGACCCAGTACTTC